This section outlines one T cell receptor (beta chain) sequence together with its context. CDR1 is MNHEY and CDR2 is SMNVEV in the germline V gene (reference sequence). CDR3 length equals 16 residues. V was pared by 10 bases and J by 2 bases, with 22 bases between. Each CDR3 protein is one row after TCRdb ran MiXCR on the PCR reads. The table has about 320,000 distinct CDR3 sequences, roughly a fifth seen once; the top ten hold roughly 0.8%. The sample comes from a study of molecular identifiers for immune sequencing clone quantification. The chain carries TRBV27 and TRBJ2-3; D possibly corresponds to TRBD2 (6 bases). Sequences were obtained from naive CD8+ T cells from blood, with Jurkat cell RNA spiked in. Subset denoted: FACS-sorted CD8+CD4-CCR7+CD45RA+ naive T cells. The receptor's source is a human donor in good health. Some libraries in this study had Jurkat cell RNA spiked in. CDR3 sequence reads: CAINPLYLAPTDTQYF. DNA of the CDR3: TGTGCCATCAACCCCCTATATCTAGCGCCCACAGATACGCAGTATTTT.